The 27 T cell receptor beta chains reported below all come from one sample, sequenced in a study of siplizumab effects on memory and regulatory T cells. Profiling relied on immunoSEQ multiplex PCR, and the TCRdb table lists in-frame clones only, not all of them. The table includes roughly 93,000 clones, about 93% detected once. Input material: non-Treg CD4+ T cells sorted from blood. Every receptor here comes from a human donor in good health.

This rearrangement joins TRBV2 to TRBJ2-1, with TRBD2 identical over 10 bases. Per the germline V gene, CDR1 is SNHLY and CDR2 is FYNNEI. The CDR3 runs 15 residues. V dropped 8 bases and J dropped 9; count of bases not matched to a gene: 13. CDR3 sequence: CASWAAAGGPGEQFF. The CDR3 DNA is TGTGCCAGCTGGGCGGCAGCGGGAGGGCCGGGTGAGCAGTTCTTC.

This clone has just one count. The chain carries TRBV25-1 and TRBJ1-6; no clear D. Trimming pared 0 bases from V and 11 bases from J, leaving 14 bases between. Germline V gene data show CDR1 as MGHDK and CDR2 as SYGVNS. CDR3 length: 15 residues. The CDR3, as DNA: TGTGCCAGCAGTGAATACGGTGGAGAAAACGCACCCCTCCACTTT. This translates into CASSEYGGENAPLHF.

This sequence joins TRBV6-9 and TRBJ2-1; 8 bases align to TRBD2. Losses at the gene ends were 6 bases for V and 6 bases for J; bases not matched to a gene: 10. CDR1 and CDR2 from the germline V gene are MNHGY and SVAAGI. The CDR3 length is 15 residues. CDR3 in amino acids: CASRPMAGGLNEQFF. As DNA, the CDR3 is TGTGCCAGCAGACCTATGGCGGGAGGTCTCAATGAGCAGTTCTTC.

The chain joins TRBV14 to TRBJ2-3, with a weak D call TRBD2 (6 bases). Germline V gives CDR1 SGHDN, CDR2 FVKESK. V lost 4 bases and J lost 1, with 18 bases in between. The CDR3 covers 17 residues. The CDR3, as DNA: TGTGCCAGCAGCCCACGGGACTCCAGGTTTGGCACAGATACGCAGTATTTT. Translated, it gives CASSPRDSRFGTDTQYF.

This CDR3 reads CASSLAQGRATEAFF. CDR3 bases: TGTGCCAGCAGCTTAGCACAGGGAAGGGCCACTGAAGCTTTCTTT. The chain recombines TRBV7-9 with TRBJ1-1, with TRBD1 as a possible D gene (6 bases). The CDR3 runs 15 residues. Germline CDR1 SEHNR, CDR2 FQNEAQ (reference sequence). The V end was cut by 0 bases, the J end by 4 bases, with 12 bases between.

This clone was picked up one time. The V call is TRBV7-2, the J call TRBJ2-1; tentatively, D is TRBD2 (6 bases). Deletions cut 3 bases from V and 10 bases from J, with 22 bases between. Germline values: CDR1 SGHTA, CDR2 FQGNSA. CDR3 length equals 16 residues. DNA of the CDR3: TGTGCCAGCAGCTTCGCGGGATTAACCCGTGGAGAGGAGCAGTTCTTC. It encodes CASSFAGLTRGEEQFF.

V gene TRBV29-1 combines with J gene TRBJ1-1; no reliable D call. V dropped 6 bases and J dropped 8 bases, with 16 bases sitting between them. Germline loops: CDR1 SQVTM, CDR2 ANQGSEA. The CDR3 contains 12 residues. CDR3 loop: CSVVFVGREAFF. Written as DNA, the CDR3 is TGCAGCGTAGTCTTCGTGGGTAGGGAAGCTTTCTTT.

The chain is built from TRBV18 and TRBJ1-4; D is perhaps TRBD1 (5 bases). Germline assignment: CDR1 KGHSH and CDR2 LQKENI. V gave up 0 bases and J gave up 7 bases, with 15 bases separating them. CDR3 size: 16 residues. In DNA, the CDR3 is TGTGCCAGCTCACCACCGAGGTCAGGGCTGAGTGAAAAACTGTTTTTT. Amino acid sequence: CASSPPRSGLSEKLFF.

This clone was observed a single time. This rearrangement joins TRBV11-3 to TRBJ2-2; the match to TRBD2 covers 16 bases. Germline assignment: CDR1 SGHNT and CDR2 YENEEA. Losses at the gene ends were 5 bases for V and 7 bases for J; bases not matched to a gene: 10. The length of the CDR3 is 18 residues. In DNA form, the CDR3 reads TGTGCCAGCAGCCTGGGACTAGCGGGAGGGCCTGGTGGCGGGGAGCTGTTTTTT. Residues: CASSLGLAGGPGGGELFF.

CDR3 sequence reads: CASSYRTGQRFYGYTF. The CDR3 DNA sequence: TGTGCCAGCAGCTACCGAACTGGACAGCGATTCTATGGCTACACCTTC. This rearrangement joins TRBV7-9 to TRBJ1-2; TRBD1 is a possible D gene (6 bases). Germline V gives CDR1 SEHNR, CDR2 FQNEAQ (reference sequence). CDR3 length: 16 amino acids. V lost 4 bases and J lost 4, with 19 bases in between.

The gene calls are TRBV5-1 and TRBJ1-4; D may be TRBD1 (6 bases). This CDR3 contains 15 residues. CDR1 is SGHRS and CDR2 is YFSETQ in the germline V gene. The V end lost 0 bases, the J end lost 6 bases, and 12 bases lay between the germline ends. DNA of the CDR3: TGCGCCAGCAGCTTGGCGTGGGGGGCGGATGAAAAACTGTTTTTT. The encoded protein is CASSLAWGADEKLFF.

This chain connects TRBV7-9 to TRBJ2-7; D perhaps matches TRBD1 (5 bases). The CDR3 contains 16 residues. V shed 1 base and J shed 0 bases, with 13 bases lying between them. Germline V gives CDR1 SEHNR, CDR2 FQNEAQ (reference sequence). The DNA for the CDR3 is TGTGCCAGCAGCTTAGTAAGGGGCACCAGCTCCTACGAGCAGTACTTC. Translation: CASSLVRGTSSYEQYF.

This chain links TRBV19 with TRBJ2-2, with TRBD2 identical over 7 bases. Looked up from germline, CDR1 is LNHDA and CDR2 is SQIVND (reference sequence). The CDR3 length is 14 residues. Losses at the gene ends were 7 bases for V and 2 bases for J; bases not matched to a gene: 4. This CDR3 reads CASIRGGNTGELFF. The CDR3 region has the DNA TGTGCCAGTATTCGCGGGGGAAACACCGGGGAGCTGTTTTTT.

As DNA, the CDR3 is TGTGCCAGCAGCTTAGTTAGGGGGATAGAGACCCAGTACTTC. Translation gives CASSLVRGIETQYF. The rearrangement links TRBV11-2 to TRBJ2-5, with D perhaps matching TRBD1 (6 bases). The CDR3 runs 14 residues. The V gene lost 1 base and the J gene lost 4 bases, with 10 bases spanning the gap. Germline values: CDR1 SGHAT, CDR2 FQNNGV.

V and J are TRBV6-4 and TRBJ2-2; D remains unclear. CDR1 MRHNA and CDR2 SNTAGT come from the germline V gene. Deletions cut 3 bases from V and 5 bases from J, with 4 bases between. This CDR3 is 12 amino acids long. CDR3: CASSEGTGELFF. The CDR3 region has the DNA TGTGCCAGCAGTGAGGGTACCGGGGAGCTGTTTTTT.

This chain uses TRBV28 with TRBJ2-2; the D is unclear. V shed 2 bases and J shed 6 bases, with 7 bases lying between them. Germline V gives CDR1 MDHEN, CDR2 SYDVKM. The CDR3 contains 13 residues. CDR3: CASSLQSPGELFF. The CDR3 coding sequence is TGTGCCAGCAGTTTACAGAGTCCCGGGGAGCTGTTTTTT.

This clone was detected once. The V call is TRBV11-2, the J call TRBJ1-6, with D maybe TRBD1 (5 bases). Germline loops: CDR1 SGHAT, CDR2 FQNNGV. The CDR3 is made up of 15 amino acids. Trimming left V 3 bases short and J 7 bases short, with 13 bases between. CDR3 DNA: TGTGCCAGCAGCTTCTTCCGGGACGCAAATTCACCCCTCCACTTT. Translating gives CASSFFRDANSPLHF.

This clone has only one observation. This chain connects TRBV2 to TRBJ2-2; tentatively, D is TRBD1 or TRBD2 (5 bases each). Trimming shortened V by 6 bases and J by 6 bases, and 14 bases separated the two germline ends. The germline V gene has CDR1 SNHLY and CDR2 FYNNEI. The CDR3 spans 14 residues. In DNA form, the CDR3 reads TGTGCCAGCAGACACGGCCGAGGGGCCGGGGAGCTGTTTTTT. Translation gives CASRHGRGAGELFF.

A note on this clone: The same CDR3 also results from other DNA sequences found in this sample. The chain employs TRBV28 and TRBJ1-2; a possible D gene is TRBD1 (5 bases). Germline V gene data show CDR1 as MDHEN and CDR2 as SYDVKM. V lost 5 bases and J lost 5, with 12 bases in between. This CDR3 contains 13 residues. The CDR3 spells CASSPTGVYGYTF. The DNA for the CDR3 is TGTGCCAGCAGTCCTACGGGGGTATATGGCTACACCTTC.

This clone came up once. This sequence joins TRBV19 and TRBJ2-7; possible D gene TRBD1, 6 bases. Germline CDR1 and CDR2: LNHDA and SQIVND (reference sequence). The CDR3 consists of 15 residues. The ends were cut back, 6 bases at V and 2 bases at J, with 17 bases in the middle. CDR3 in DNA: TGTGCCAGTAGCCCCGCCGACAGGCCGACCTACGAGCAGTACTTC. Translation gives CASSPADRPTYEQYF.

The chain has TRBV7-9 and TRBJ1-5; D perhaps matches TRBD1 (5 bases). This CDR3 is 16 amino acids long. V lost 5 bases, J lost 1 base, and 15 bases lay in between. CDR1 and CDR2 (germline): SEHNR, FQNEAQ (reference sequence). DNA for the CDR3: TGTGCCAGCAGCCCGGGACGTTTGGGGAGCAATCAGCCCCAGCATTTT. Translated: CASSPGRLGSNQPQHF.

The chain carries TRBV25-1 and TRBJ1-4; D gene ambiguous. In germline, CDR1 is MGHDK, CDR2 SYGVNS. Trimming removed 3 bases at V and 10 bases at J, with 12 bases between. This CDR3 has 13 residues. The CDR3 DNA is TGTGCCAGCAGTGATGAGATAGACCGAAAACTGTTTTTT. It specifies CASSDEIDRKLFF.

The chain joins TRBV11-2 to TRBJ2-7; 8 nucleotides align to TRBD2. The CDR3 contains 14 residues. CDR1 SGHAT and CDR2 FQNNGV come from the germline V gene. Trimming cost V 6 bases and J 3 bases; bases outside gene matches: 7. This chain's CDR3 is CASRHFREGYEQYF. CDR3 sequence (DNA): TGTGCCAGCAGACACTTCCGGGAGGGCTACGAGCAGTACTTC.

The CDR3 nucleotides are TGTGCCAGCAGTCCCCGGTCGAGCGGGACTTCCTACGAGCAGTACTTC. Amino acids: CASSPRSSGTSYEQYF. The rearrangement uses TRBV27 and TRBJ2-5; 7 bases map to TRBD2. Near its end, the DNA agrees better with TRBJ2-7, so the J call may be wrong. This CDR3 region has 16 residues. CDR1 is MNHEY, CDR2 SMNVEV, per germline (reference sequence).

The V and J genes are TRBV7-9 and TRBJ1-4; 7 nucleotides match TRBD1. Unmatched junction bases numbered 3, after V lost 5 bases and J lost 3 bases. Germline V gene lookup returns CDR1 SEHNR and CDR2 FQNEAQ (reference sequence). This CDR3 has 14 amino acids. This chain's CDR3 is CASSPGTANEKLFF. The CDR3 region has the DNA TGTGCCAGCAGCCCCGGGACAGCTAATGAAAAACTGTTTTTT.

The V call is TRBV9, the J call TRBJ2-7; possible D gene TRBD2, 6 bases. CDR1 and CDR2 (germline): SGDLS, YYNGEE. V lost 3 bases, J lost 5 bases, and 15 bases lay in between. This CDR3 spans 14 amino acids. DNA for the CDR3: TGTGCCAGCAGCGCGACTAGGATGGTAGACGAGCAGTACTTC. It encodes CASSATRMVDEQYF.

On this clone: The same CDR3 is also encoded by other DNA sequences in this sample. The chain has TRBV18 and TRBJ1-1; 8 bases agree with TRBD1. The ends lost 5 bases at V and 4 bases at J; junction bases unmatched: 6. CDR3 length equals 14 residues. Germline loops: CDR1 KGHSH, CDR2 LQKENI. The CDR3 DNA reads TGTGCCAGCTCAAGTAATACAGGGGGCACTGAAGCTTTCTTT. It specifies CASSSNTGGTEAFF.